The T cell receptor (beta chain) under discussion was sequenced for a study of OX40 agonist ivuxolimab in advanced cancers. The study, taken as a whole, reports: Also present in some nonresponders was a low level of normalized T-cell clonal expansion. Among expanded peripheral T cells, antigen specificity went undetermined. Among patients with partial responses at 0.1-3.0 mg/kg, clonal expansion was among the lowest.

No patient had autoimmune disease or received systemic immunosuppression. There are a few counts of this clone. Its antigen is unidentified. At one boundary the junction diverges from the germline segment, which might be a read error. Germline CDR1 reads PRHDT; CDR2 reads FYEKMQ (reference sequence). The CDR3 is made up of 13 amino acids. TCRdb's copy holds only in-frame clones and misses some; the assay was immunoSEQ multiplex PCR. The sample shows approximately 70,000 clones, 85% of them seen only once. The J gene is TRBJ1-1, the V gene TRBV13; D is possibly TRBD1 (6 bases). The sequences come from CD4+ or CD8+ T cells sorted from blood, collected in a trial of the OX40 agonist ivuxolimab. The source is an adult with an advanced solid tumor such as melanoma, head and neck, liver or kidney cancer. As DNA, the CDR3 is TGTGCCAGCAGCTTAAGATCACAGGGCCGGTTACTCTTT. Protein: CASSLRSQGRLLF.